Below, 25 T cell receptor beta chains from the same sample are listed, as sequenced in a study of shared clonotypes between healthy human individuals. Sequencing used immunoSEQ multiplex PCR; TCRdb keeps in-frame clones, though not all of them. The profile covers about 2.1 million clones, with just under 95% appearing a single time and approximately 1.7% taken by the ten largest. Only CD45RO-negative cells positively selected for CCR7 counted as naive CD8 cells, so terminally differentiated effector memory CD45RA+ cells were excluded. The specimen sequenced was naive CD8+ T cells from PBMCs. These TCRs come from a man between 18 and 29 years old in good health. Some clones in this sample may be carry-over from other donors' samples.

The chain recombines TRBV11-2 with TRBJ2-5; 11 nucleotides line up with TRBD2. The DNA end lines up better with TRBJ2-7; the J call may be wrong. Looked up from germline, CDR1 is SGHAT and CDR2 is FQNNGV. The CDR3 runs 17 residues. The CDR3 coding sequence is TGTGCCAGCAGCCCCCCCCCGCTAGCGGGAGGACTCTACGAGCAGTACTTC. The encoded protein is CASSPPPLAGGLYEQYF.

The chain employs TRBV28 and TRBJ1-1, with D perhaps matching TRBD1 (6 bases). With 1 base removed from V and 3 bases from J, the gap between germline ends came to 15 bases. The germline V gene encodes CDR1 MDHEN and CDR2 SYDVKM. CDR3 length: 16 residues. CDR3 residues: CASSLSPGEGYTEAFF. CDR3 DNA: TGTGCCAGCAGTTTATCCCCAGGGGAGGGTTACACTGAAGCTTTCTTT.

The V call is TRBV25-1, the J call TRBJ1-2; D gene ambiguous. V gave up 0 bases and J gave up 2 bases, with 13 bases separating them. CDR3 length equals 16 residues. Germline V lookup: CDR1 MGHDK, CDR2 SYGVNS. The CDR3: CASSEYASGGNYGYTF. CDR3 sequence (DNA): TGTGCCAGCAGTGAATATGCCTCAGGAGGGAACTATGGCTACACCTTC.

The chain links TRBV2 to TRBJ1-1; TRBD1 is a possible D gene (6 bases). V dropped 2 bases and J dropped 4 bases, with 11 bases sitting between them. Germline V gene lookup returns CDR1 SNHLY and CDR2 FYNNEI. The CDR3 consists of 14 residues. The CDR3 DNA follows: TGTGCCAGCAGTGAAACAGGGCTACGCACTGAAGCTTTCTTT. Its translation is CASSETGLRTEAFF.

This rearrangement joins TRBV30 to TRBJ2-7; a weak D match, TRBD2 (6 bases). The CDR3 length is 14 residues. Trimming cost V 4 bases and J 7 bases, with 20 bases left between them. The germline V gene encodes CDR1 GTSNPN and CDR2 SVGIG (reference sequence). CDR3 DNA sequence: TGTGCCTGGAATGGAGCGGAGGGGCCAGTAGAGCAGTACTTC. Translated, it gives CAWNGAEGPVEQYF.

In its sample, this clone was seen a few times. CDR3 residues: CASSYSQGSGDYTF. The CDR3 nucleotides read TGTGCCAGCAGTTACTCGCAGGGGTCCGGGGACTACACCTTC. This chain links TRBV6-6 with TRBJ1-2, with D perhaps TRBD1 (6 bases). In germline, CDR1 is MNHNY, CDR2 SVGAGI (reference sequence). This CDR3 spans 14 amino acids. V dropped 0 bases and J dropped 10 bases, with 15 bases sitting between them.

Worth noting for this clone: Different DNA sequences within this sample yield the same CDR3. J is TRBJ2-1 and V is TRBV27; the D is unclear. CDR1 is MNHEY and CDR2 is SMNVEV in the germline V gene (reference sequence). V dropped 6 bases and J dropped 0 bases, with 6 bases sitting between them. The CDR3 is 13 amino acids. The DNA for the CDR3 is TGTGCCAGCAGACCGGACTCCTACAATGAGCAGTTCTTC. The encoded protein is CASRPDSYNEQFF.

The chain has TRBV28 and TRBJ2-3, with 7 bases matching TRBD1. Germline assignment: CDR1 MDHEN and CDR2 SYDVKM. The junction had 13 bases not matched to a gene; V was cut back by 6 bases and J by 7 bases. The CDR3 has 15 residues. As DNA, the CDR3 is TGTGCCAGCAGCTCTCACCCGGACAGGCTTTATACGCAGTATTTT. Amino acids: CASSSHPDRLYTQYF.

V gene TRBV13 combines with J gene TRBJ2-1; TRBD2 matches 8 bases. This CDR3 is built from 16 residues. Germline CDR1 and CDR2: PRHDT and FYEKMQ (reference sequence). V lost 5 bases to trimming and J lost 7 bases; unmatched junction nucleotides: 13. The CDR3 region has the DNA TGTGCCAGCAGCCCTCAAGGACTAGCCGGAAGGAATGAGCAGTTCTTC. Protein sequence: CASSPQGLAGRNEQFF.

The rearrangement links TRBV30 to TRBJ2-1; D call uncertain. The germline V gene has CDR1 GTSNPN and CDR2 SVGIG (reference sequence). V was cut by 2 bases and J by 6 bases, with 2 bases left in between. The CDR3 is made up of 10 amino acids. The CDR3 sequence: CAWSINEQFF. DNA of the CDR3: TGTGCCTGGAGTATCAATGAGCAGTTCTTC.

This chain uses TRBV28 with TRBJ1-5, with D uncertain. Looked up from germline, CDR1 is MDHEN and CDR2 is SYDVKM. The CDR3 totals 16 residues. Between the trimmed V and J ends, which lost 3 bases and 7 bases, there was a span of 19 bases. CDR3 coding DNA: TGTGCCAGCAGTTTGTTCTACAGACGGGGAATACAGCCCCAGCATTTT. This translates into CASSLFYRRGIQPQHF.

The rearrangement uses TRBV12-5 and TRBJ2-7, with 11 bases lining up with TRBD2. The CDR3 runs 13 residues. Germline assignment: CDR1 LGHNT and CDR2 FRNRAP. CDR3 in amino acids: CARGTSGFYEQYF. In DNA, the CDR3 is TGTGCCAGGGGGACTAGCGGTTTCTACGAGCAGTACTTC.

The genes are TRBV4-3 and TRBJ2-5, with 7 bases identical to TRBD1. Trimming took 3 bases from V and 2 from J; bases not matched to a gene: 9. The germline V gene encodes CDR1 LGHNA and CDR2 YSLEER. This CDR3 has 16 residues. The CDR3 DNA reads TGCGCCAGCAGCCAGGAGACAGGGTTTGAGCAAGAGACCCAGTACTTC. It specifies CASSQETGFEQETQYF.

The chain combines TRBV29-1 with TRBJ2-7, with TRBD2 matching 9 bases. CDR3 length: 14 amino acids. V shed 1 base and J 3 bases; nucleotides not matched to a gene: 4. Germline V gives CDR1 SQVTM, CDR2 ANQGSEA. The CDR3 DNA is TGCAGCGTTGAAGGGACTAGCGAAAACTACGAGCAGTACTTC. This translates into CSVEGTSENYEQYF.

Comments on this clone: The sample has other DNA sequences that encode this CDR3 too. The chain recombines TRBV2 with TRBJ2-7, with TRBD1 matching over 9 bases. The germline CDR1 and CDR2 sequences are SNHLY and FYNNEI. V trimming: 6 bases; J trimming: 3 bases; junction bases outside the gene matches: 3. The CDR3 consists of 13 residues. The CDR3 DNA follows: TGTGCCAGCAGGGACAGGGGAAACTACGAGCAGTACTTC. Amino acid sequence: CASRDRGNYEQYF.

This chain joins TRBV5-1 and TRBJ2-1; no clear D. Germline values: CDR1 SGHRS, CDR2 YFSETQ. The CDR3 runs 16 residues. Trimming took off 5 bases at V and 2 bases at J, with 17 bases between the two ends. The CDR3 loop reads CASRLQTQPTYNEQFF. The DNA of the CDR3 is TGCGCCAGCAGGTTACAGACCCAACCTACCTACAATGAGCAGTTCTTC.

The chain is built from TRBV4-2 and TRBJ1-4; 8 positions match TRBD1. Germline-derived CDR1 and CDR2 are LGHNA and YNFKEQ. The V segment lost 1 base and the J segment 3 bases; nucleotides outside the gene matches: 10. The CDR3 has 18 residues. The CDR3 here is CASSQGFKQGGPNEKLFF. DNA of the CDR3: TGTGCCAGCAGCCAAGGGTTTAAACAGGGGGGGCCTAATGAAAAACTGTTTTTT.

The chain links TRBV27 to TRBJ2-7; 7 bases line up with TRBD2. This CDR3 comprises 14 residues. Germline trimming cut 3 bases from V and 3 bases from J; bases unmatched to any gene: 5. Germline values: CDR1 MNHEY, CDR2 SMNVEV (reference sequence). Here the CDR3 DNA reads TGTGCCAGCAGTTTTAGCGCTAGCGGCTACGAGCAGTACTTC. Protein: CASSFSASGYEQYF.

The CDR3 spells CASSVVAGGPLSGELFF. CDR3 nucleotides: TGTGCCAGCAGCGTAGTAGCGGGAGGCCCCCTTTCCGGGGAGCTGTTTTTT. The V gene is TRBV9, the J gene TRBJ2-2; the match to TRBD2 covers 10 bases. Germline CDR1 SGDLS, CDR2 YYNGEE. The CDR3 spans 17 residues. J was trimmed by 6 bases and V by 0 bases; bases with no gene match: 8. Looking up the rest from reference TRBV9 and TRBJ2-2 gives the full variable domain: DSGVTQTPKHLITATGQRVTLRCSPRSGDLSVYWYQQSLDQGLQFLIQYYNGEERAKGNILERFSAQQFPDLHSELNLSSLELGDSALYFCASSVVAGGPLSGELFFGEGSRLTVL.

The chain combines TRBV2 with TRBJ1-2; tentative D call: TRBD1 (6 bases). V was shortened by 8 bases and J by 4 bases, with 17 bases between the two germline ends. The V gene's germline CDR1 is SNHLY and CDR2 FYNNEI. The CDR3 totals 14 residues. CDR3 amino acids: CASDFRRGLYGYTF. The DNA for the CDR3 is TGTGCCAGCGATTTCCGCAGGGGCCTCTATGGCTACACCTTC.

To note about this clone: Other DNA sequences in this specimen translate into the identical CDR3. The chain employs TRBV27 and TRBJ2-7; D remains ambiguous. The CDR3 loop spans 13 amino acids. Per germline, CDR1 MNHEY and CDR2 SMNVEV (reference sequence). The V end lost 3 bases, the J end lost 2 bases, and 8 bases lay between the germline ends. CDR3 sequence: CASSFSSPYEQYF. The DNA for the CDR3 is TGTGCCAGCAGTTTCTCTAGTCCCTACGAGCAGTACTTC.

This clone was seen a single time. V is TRBV4-2 and J is TRBJ2-7; 10 bases fit TRBD2. V dropped 0 bases and J dropped 3; count of bases not matched to a gene: 5. CDR1 is LGHNA and CDR2 is YNFKEQ in the germline V gene. The CDR3 length is 16 residues. The CDR3 DNA reads as TGTGCCAGCAGCCAAGATTCTCGGACTAGCGGCTACGAGCAGTACTTC. Translating gives CASSQDSRTSGYEQYF.

This clone has just one count. The chain is built from TRBV11-2 and TRBJ1-2; D not resolved. V lost 0 bases and J lost 6, with 14 bases in between. The CDR3 has 15 residues. Germline loops: CDR1 SGHAT, CDR2 FQNNGV. The CDR3 protein is CASSLELGQINGYTF. CDR3 nucleotides: TGTGCCAGCAGCTTAGAACTCGGGCAGATTAATGGCTACACCTTC.

This chain links TRBV7-9 with TRBJ2-4; 7 bases map to TRBD2. Looked up from germline, CDR1 is SEHNR and CDR2 is FQNEAQ (reference sequence). Germline trimming cut 4 bases from V and 1 base from J; bases unmatched to any gene: 10. CDR3 length: 17 amino acids. The CDR3 nucleotides read TGTGCCAGCAGCTCCTCCTCCAGCGGGATTGCCAAAAACATTCAGTACTTC. Protein product: CASSSSSSGIAKNIQYF.

The chain employs TRBV29-1 and TRBJ2-7, with TRBD1 identical over 7 bases. The germline V gene has CDR1 SQVTM and CDR2 ANQGSEA. The V and J ends lost 5 bases and 0 bases, in that order; junction bases with no gene match: 4. The CDR3 covers 13 residues. The CDR3 nucleotides read TGCAGCGTTAGGGGGCTCATCTCCTACGAGCAGTACTTC. This encodes CSVRGLISYEQYF.